One and the same sample provided the 7 T cell receptor beta chains below, sequenced in a study of blood T cells in healthy people across ages. The second PCR ran roughly 7 to 12 cycles with a sample-barcoded 5' primer and J-beta primers. Via MiXCR, TCRdb re-called the 5' RACE reads, giving one row per CDR3 protein. Counted here are around 1,800,000 distinct CDR3 sequences, about 39% occurring once; the ten biggest clones make up more than 20%. The sample comprised blood. The receptor set was obtained from a human donor in good health.

The chain links TRBV6-5 to TRBJ2-1, with 7 bases identical to TRBD1. Germline trimming cut 9 bases from V and 0 bases from J; bases unmatched to any gene: 11. This CDR3 is built from 16 residues. CDR1 is MNHEY and CDR2 is SVGAGI in the germline V gene. The DNA for the CDR3 is TGTGCCAGAAAATTAGGACAGGAACTCTCCTACAATGAGCAGTTCTTC. Protein: CARKLGQELSYNEQFF.

The rearrangement uses TRBV10-3 and TRBJ2-3; D is possibly TRBD2 (5 bases). V was cut by 2 bases and J by 2 bases, with 20 bases left in between. This CDR3 has 18 amino acids. In germline, CDR1 is ENHRY, CDR2 SYGVKD. The CDR3, as DNA: TGTGCCATCAGTGAGATTTTCAAGGTTTCAGCGGCCACAGATACGCAGTATTTT. Translation: CAISEIFKVSAATDTQYF.

The table lists this clonotype with a few counts. J is TRBJ2-7 and V is TRBV15, with 10 bases matching TRBD1. The CDR3 is 16 residues long. The germline CDR1 and CDR2 sequences are LNHNV and YYDKDF (reference sequence). V trimming: 3 bases; J trimming: 3 bases; junction bases outside the gene matches: 8. The CDR3 protein is CATSRANRDRGYEQYF. The CDR3 nucleotides read TGTGCCACCAGCAGGGCCAACCGGGACAGGGGCTACGAGCAGTACTTC.

This clonotype was counted many times. The chain employs TRBV29-1 and TRBJ2-3, with 12 bases identical to TRBD1. The V and J ends lost 4 bases and 4 bases, in that order; junction bases with no gene match: 6. In germline, CDR1 is SQVTM, CDR2 ANQGSEA. CDR3 length: 15 amino acids. The CDR3 DNA sequence: TGCAGCGTTGTGGGGGGACAGGGGGCAGCAGATACGCAGTATTTT. It is translated as CSVVGGQGAADTQYF.

This clonotype was detected a few times. CDR3 nucleotides: TGTGCCAGCAGCTCGGTAACCGGACCAGATTACAATGAGCAGTTCTTC. This codes for CASSSVTGPDYNEQFF. V and J are TRBV5-6 and TRBJ2-1; D unresolved. With 3 bases removed from V and 4 bases from J, the gap between germline ends came to 17 bases. Germline CDR1 SGHDT, CDR2 YYEEEE. The CDR3 spans 16 residues.

The chain combines TRBV11-1 with TRBJ2-5; D might be TRBD2 (6 bases). The CDR3 runs to 16 residues. V lost 7 bases, J lost 2 bases, and 20 bases lay in between. Per germline, CDR1 SGHAT and CDR2 FQDESV (reference sequence). The CDR3 protein is CASTSGGAPDQETQYF. For the CDR3, the DNA is TGTGCCAGCACCTCCGGAGGGGCACCGGATCAAGAGACCCAGTACTTC.

CDR3 DNA: TGTGCCAGCAGTCTCCAGCAGGACTCCTACGAGCAGTACTTC. Its translation is CASSLQQDSYEQYF. The chain has TRBV6-5 and TRBJ2-7; D is ambiguous. The CDR3 totals 14 residues. V was cut by 5 bases and J by 0 bases, with 11 bases left in between. The germline V gene has CDR1 MNHEY and CDR2 SVGAGI.